Listed here are 5 T cell receptor beta chains from one sample, sequenced in a study of blood T cell repertoires in COVID-19. Assay: immunoSEQ multiplex PCR; the TCRdb copy retains only in-frame clones and omits some. The sample has some 400,000 clones, approximately 90% seen once. The specimen was PBMCs or T cells enriched from blood (not recorded which). These TCRs come from a woman in her forties who had been exposed to COVID-19.

This clone was detected only a few times. V gene TRBV12-5 combines with J gene TRBJ1-3, with D perhaps matching TRBD1 (6 bases). Per the germline V gene, CDR1 is LGHNT and CDR2 is FRNRAP. Trimming took 1 base from V and 2 from J, leaving 15 bases between them. This CDR3 has 17 residues. CDR3 region: CASGLGHRELAGNTIYF. CDR3 DNA sequence: TGTGCTAGTGGTTTGGGACACAGGGAGTTGGCTGGAAACACCATATATTTT.

The J gene is TRBJ2-2, the V gene TRBV12-5; D remains ambiguous. CDR3 size: 18 residues. Trimming left V 1 base short and J 4 bases short, with 19 bases between. Germline V gene data show CDR1 as LGHNT and CDR2 as FRNRAP. DNA of the CDR3: TGTGCTAGTGGTTTGGCCCCTAACCTTAGCCATGGCACCGGGGAGCTGTTTTTT. This gives the protein CASGLAPNLSHGTGELFF. Full variable domain (remainder filled in from reference TRBV12-5 and TRBJ2-2): DARVTQTPRHKVTEMGQEVTMRCQPILGHNTVFWYRQTMMQGLELLAYFRNRAPLDDSGMPKDRFSAEMPDATLATLKIQPSEPRDSAVYFCASGLAPNLSHGTGELFFGEGSRLTVL.

The genes are TRBV6-4 and TRBJ2-3, with TRBD1 matching over 10 bases. CDR1 is MRHNA and CDR2 is SNTAGT in the germline V gene. The length of the CDR3 is 16 residues. After removal of 2 bases from V and 4 bases from J, the junction contained 6 bases not matched to a gene. CDR3 protein: CASSDGTGAVPDTQYF. In DNA, the CDR3 is TGTGCCAGCAGTGACGGGACAGGGGCGGTTCCAGATACGCAGTATTTT.

The rearrangement uses TRBV6-5 and TRBJ1-4, with 11 bases aligning to TRBD1. The junction had 6 bases not matched to a gene; V was cut back by 5 bases and J by 7 bases. This CDR3 contains 15 residues. Germline values: CDR1 MNHEY, CDR2 SVGAGI. The CDR3 bases are TGTGCCAGCAGTCATACCGGGACAGGGGGTGAAAAACTGTTTTTT. It yields the protein CASSHTGTGGEKLFF.

The chain joins TRBV15 to TRBJ2-3; a possible D gene is TRBD2 (5 bases). Germline CDR1 is LNHNV and CDR2 is YYDKDF (reference sequence). The CDR3 consists of 16 residues. V was cut by 5 bases and J by 2 bases, with 17 bases left in between. CDR3 sequence reads: CATSAEGQAYTDTQYF. The CDR3 coding sequence is TGTGCCACCAGCGCCGAGGGCCAGGCCTACACAGATACGCAGTATTTT. Complete variable domain (other parts from reference TRBV15 and TRBJ2-3): DAMVIQNPRYQVTQFGKPVTLSCSQTLNHNVMYWYQQKSSQAPKLLFHYYDKDFNNEADTPDNFQSRRPNTSFCFLDIRSPGLGDTAMYLCATSAEGQAYTDTQYFGPGTRLTVL.